What follows is one TCR beta chain and its context. Its antigen is still unknown. No base-level quality is on record; no much larger clone is a single base apart. At one collaborating source in Seattle, patients were enrolled during active infection and were followed longitudinally through the course of disease. Whole blood was collected in K2EDTA tubes by collaborating institutions according to the institutions' own protocols. For TCRbeta analysis, collaborator samples were shipped as frozen whole blood, as isolated PBMCs, or as DNA extracted from either sample type. The immunoSEQ Assay, a bias-controlled multiplex PCR, was used to amplify TCRbeta CDR3 regions from genomic DNA. Under the source paper's analysis protocol: The number of nucleated cells in each sample was estimated by amplification of reference gene primers within the assay. Sequence reads were collapsed and filtered to measure the absolute abundance of every unique TCRbeta CDR3 rearrangement. For each sample, productive Simpson clonality was calculated by taking the square root of Simpson's diversity index across productive rearrangements. Sourced from immuneACCESS, this table was stored by TCRdb with only in-frame sequences that have V and J called. A share of the clones is absent; for the studies checked, an unresolved V gene accounts for under half, and the remainder has no known explanation. That table furnishes V, J and clone size, whereas the DNA furnished D and trimming. The sample table contains about 310,000 clones; only one count was recorded for approximately 87% of them. In total, the top ten clones hold roughly 2.9% of the sample.

This sample is drawn from a study of blood T cell repertoires in COVID-19 (dated by TCRdb to between 2020 and 2021). Regarding the study in general: The collaborator samples originated in the United States, Italy and Spain and spanned the acute and convalescent phases of COVID-19. The sample metadata nearly always contained a de-identified subject ID, COVID-19 status, age in years and sex. The prospective study material was composed of cDNA or gDNA derived from T cells, B-cell-depleted T cells, or PBMCs. Deeply sampled blood TCRbeta repertoires from subjects exposed to, actively infected with, or recovered from COVID-19 were included in the dataset. Where available, HLA class I and class II types were obtained from metadata supplied by the sample provider rather than from assay-based typing. Samples came from the ongoing ImmuneRACE study (first 160 participants) plus 1,254 subjects from 6 global collaborators. A freely available public database, intended as a resource for researchers studying the immune response to SARS-CoV-2, is where the repertoires were released.

The full study reports these points: The quantity of clinical and demographic metadata differed by source and by participant and was supplied without curation.

Looking up the germline V gene (reference sequence) yields CDR1 LGHDT and CDR2 YNNKEL. The CDR3, cysteine through phenylalanine, is 16 amino acids long. Only CDR3 DNA is held: 48 bases, read in frame from base 1. V and J lose 1 base and 8 bases, and a span of 17 bases separates them. This receptor chain uses TRBV3-1 (or the pseudogene TRBV3-2) and TRBJ1-4; perhaps TRBD1 is the D gene, with 6 bases matching. The clonotype originates from a woman aged 25 to 39 with COVID-19, enrolled during active disease. The sequencing input was peripheral blood. CDR3 reads: CASSQASGAGVEKLFF. The DNA is as follows: TGTGCCAGCAGCCAAGCATCTGGAGCAGGGGTCGAAAAACTGTTTTTT.